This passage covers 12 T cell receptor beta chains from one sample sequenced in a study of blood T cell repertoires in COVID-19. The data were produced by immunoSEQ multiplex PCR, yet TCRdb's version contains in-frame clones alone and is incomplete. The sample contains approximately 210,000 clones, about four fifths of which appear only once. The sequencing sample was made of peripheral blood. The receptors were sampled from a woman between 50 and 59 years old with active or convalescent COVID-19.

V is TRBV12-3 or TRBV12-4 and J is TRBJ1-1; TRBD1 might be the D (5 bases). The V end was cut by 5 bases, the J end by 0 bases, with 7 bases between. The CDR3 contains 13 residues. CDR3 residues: CASSVDMNTEAFF. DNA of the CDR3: TGTGCCAGCAGTGTGGACATGAACACTGAAGCTTTCTTT.

CDR3 sequence (DNA): TGTGCCAGCTCACCGACAATACAGGGCTACGAGCAGTACGTC. It codes for CASSPTIQGYEQYV. The chain is built from TRBV18 and TRBJ2-7, with D perhaps TRBD1 (6 bases). The germline V gene encodes CDR1 KGHSH and CDR2 LQKENI. Trimming shortened V by 3 bases and J by 3 bases, and 12 bases separated the two germline ends. The CDR3 length is 14 residues.

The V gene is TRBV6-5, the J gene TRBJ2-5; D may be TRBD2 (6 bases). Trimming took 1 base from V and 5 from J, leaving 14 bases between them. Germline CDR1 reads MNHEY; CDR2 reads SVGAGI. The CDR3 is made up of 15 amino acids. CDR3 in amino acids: CASSYWRGGPETQYF. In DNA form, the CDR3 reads TGTGCCAGCAGTTACTGGAGGGGTGGACCGGAGACCCAGTACTTC.

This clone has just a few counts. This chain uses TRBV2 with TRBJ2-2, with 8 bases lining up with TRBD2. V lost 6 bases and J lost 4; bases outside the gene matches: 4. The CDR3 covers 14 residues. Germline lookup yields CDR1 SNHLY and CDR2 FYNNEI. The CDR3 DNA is TGTGCCAGCAGAGGTAGCGGGGTCACCGGGGAGCTGTTTTTT. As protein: CASRGSGVTGELFF.

The DNA of the CDR3 is TGTGCCAGCCCGGAATTATGGCGGGAGTTCTATTACGAGCAGTACTTC. It yields the protein CASPELWREFYYEQYF. This chain uses TRBV13 with TRBJ2-7; TRBD2 agrees at 7 bases. With V trimmed by 8 bases and J by 4 bases, 17 bases remained unmatched. CDR1 is PRHDT and CDR2 is FYEKMQ in the germline V gene (reference sequence). This CDR3 spans 16 amino acids.

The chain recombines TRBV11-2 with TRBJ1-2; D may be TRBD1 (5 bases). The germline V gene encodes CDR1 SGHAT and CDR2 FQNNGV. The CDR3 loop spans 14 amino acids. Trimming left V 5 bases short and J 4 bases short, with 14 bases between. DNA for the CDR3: TGTGCCAGCAGCCAGCGGGGCATGCTCTATGGCTACACCTTC. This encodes CASSQRGMLYGYTF.

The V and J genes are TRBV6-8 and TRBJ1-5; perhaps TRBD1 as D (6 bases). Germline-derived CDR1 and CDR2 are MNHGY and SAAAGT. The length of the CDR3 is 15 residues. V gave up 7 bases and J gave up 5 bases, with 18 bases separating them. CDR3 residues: CASNTGPSSDQPQHF. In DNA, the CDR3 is TGTGCCAGCAACACAGGGCCCTCGTCGGATCAGCCCCAGCATTTT.

CDR3 DNA sequence: TGCGCCAGCAGCTCCCCAAAGACAGGGGGGTCAGCAAATGGCTACACCTTC. Encoded protein: CASSSPKTGGSANGYTF. V and J are TRBV5-1 and TRBJ1-2; 9 nucleotides agree with TRBD1. Germline values: CDR1 SGHRS, CDR2 YFSETQ. V trimming: 3 bases; J trimming: 6 bases; junction bases outside the gene matches: 15. The CDR3 has 17 amino acids.

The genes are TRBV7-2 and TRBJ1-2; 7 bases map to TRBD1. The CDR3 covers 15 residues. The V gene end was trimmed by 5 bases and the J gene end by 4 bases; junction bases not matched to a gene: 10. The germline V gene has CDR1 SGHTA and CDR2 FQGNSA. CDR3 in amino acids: CASSVTGLSLYGYTF. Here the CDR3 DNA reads TGTGCCAGCAGCGTGACAGGGTTGTCTCTCTATGGCTACACCTTC. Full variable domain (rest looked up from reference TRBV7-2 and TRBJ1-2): GAGVSQSPSNKVTEKGKDVELRCDPISGHTALYWYRQSLGQGLEFLIYFQGNSAPDKSGLPSDRFSAERTGGSVSTLTIQRTQQEDSAVYLCASSVTGLSLYGYTFGSGTRLTVV.

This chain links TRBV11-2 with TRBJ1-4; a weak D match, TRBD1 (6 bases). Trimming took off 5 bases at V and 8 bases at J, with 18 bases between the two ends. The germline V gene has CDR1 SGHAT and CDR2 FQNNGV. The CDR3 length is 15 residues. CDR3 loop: CASSGVGDIREKLFF. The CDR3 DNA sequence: TGTGCCAGCAGCGGCGTCGGGGACATTCGAGAAAAACTGTTTTTT.

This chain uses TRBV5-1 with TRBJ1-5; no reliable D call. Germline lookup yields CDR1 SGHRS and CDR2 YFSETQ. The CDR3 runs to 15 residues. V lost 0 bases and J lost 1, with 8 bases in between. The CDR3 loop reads CASSLAPLSNQPQHF. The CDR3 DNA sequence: TGCGCCAGCAGCTTGGCCCCTTTGAGCAATCAGCCCCAGCATTTT.

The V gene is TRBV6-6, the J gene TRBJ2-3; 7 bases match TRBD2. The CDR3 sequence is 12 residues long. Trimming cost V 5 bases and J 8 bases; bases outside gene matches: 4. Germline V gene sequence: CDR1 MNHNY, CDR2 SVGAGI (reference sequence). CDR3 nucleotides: TGTGCCAGCAGTACCGGACTAGGTACGCAGTATTTT. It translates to CASSTGLGTQYF.